A selection of T cell receptor beta chains follows, all from one sample in a study of T cell changes during pregnancy in multiple sclerosis. TCRdb's table, derived via immunoSEQ multiplex PCR, lists solely in-frame clones and lacks some. The data show approximately 60,000 clones, about 91% seen once. The specimen was CD4+ T cells from peripheral blood mononuclear cells, collected in the second trimester of pregnancy. Receptor source: a female donor with multiple sclerosis, enrolled in a pregnancy study. Each CDR3 is given with its conserved first and last residue. A D gene is named only where the DNA matches it firmly.

CDR3aa | CDR3nt | v_gene | d_gene | j_gene
CASSYTPSSYNEQFF | TGTGCCAGCAGCTACACTCCTAGCTCCTACAATGAGCAGTTCTTC | TRBV5-6 | . | TRBJ2-1
CSVIEQGARVVGAFF | TGCAGCGTTATCGAACAGGGGGCGCGGGTTGTGGGAGCTTTCTTT | TRBV29-1 | TRBD1 | TRBJ1-1
CASSPRQGVASYEQYF | TGTGCCAGCAGCCCCCGACAGGGGGTCGCCTCCTACGAGCAGTACTTC | TRBV5-4 | TRBD1 | TRBJ2-7
CAIGRNTEAFF | TGTGCCATCGGCCGGAACACTGAAGCTTTCTTT | TRBV10-3 | . | TRBJ1-1
CASSSPAGGSKDGELFF | TGCGCCAGCAGCTCCCCAGCTGGGGGGAGCAAGGACGGGGAGCTGTTTTTT | TRBV5-1 | . | TRBJ2-2
CASSRAGQGYLEEQYF | TGTGCCAGCAGCAGAGCGGGACAGGGCTATTTGGAAGAGCAGTACTTC | TRBV5-5 | TRBD1 | TRBJ2-7
CASSVDSGRSSTDTQYF | TGTGCCAGCAGCGTAGACAGCGGGAGGAGTAGCACAGATACGCAGTATTTT | TRBV9 | TRBD2 | TRBJ2-3
CASSSGTHYGYTF | TGTGCCAGCAGCTCCGGGACTCACTATGGCTACACCTTC | TRBV11-2 | . | TRBJ1-2
CASSPRTLNNEQFF | TGCGCCAGCAGCCCCCGGACTCTCAACAATGAGCAGTTCTTC | TRBV5-1 | . | TRBJ2-1
CASSFIDRGGTGELFF | TGTGCCAGCAGTTTCATAGACAGGGGTGGTACCGGGGAGCTGTTTTTT | TRBV27 | TRBD1 | TRBJ2-2
CASRVPGQGARGYTF | TGTGCCAGCAGAGTTCCGGGACAGGGGGCGCGGGGCTACACCTTC | TRBV2 | TRBD1 | TRBJ1-2
CASSQDMTGRANTEAFF | TGTGCCAGCAGCCAAGATATGACAGGCCGGGCGAACACTGAAGCTTTCTTT | TRBV14 | . | TRBJ1-1